The 21 T cell receptor beta chains reported below all come from one sample, sequenced in a study of T cells after yellow fever vaccination. Via MiXCR, TCRdb re-called the 5' RACE reads, giving one row per CDR3 protein. The sample carries 300,000 to 400,000 distinct CDR3 sequences, approximately 12% recorded once. Sequences were derived from CD4+ T cells sorted from PBMCs, sampled 15 days after the yellow fever booster vaccination. Source of these receptors: a man aged 18 to 29 who received the YFV17D yellow fever vaccine.

This clonotype has just a few counts. J is TRBJ2-1 and V is TRBV20-1; 9 bases are a match to TRBD2. V shed 2 bases and J 2 bases; nucleotides not matched to a gene: 4. The CDR3 covers 15 residues. From germline, CDR1 is DFQATT and CDR2 SNEGSKA (reference sequence). The CDR3 DNA follows: TGCAGTGCTAGAAGGCTAGCGGGGCCCTACAATGAGCAGTTCTTC. The encoded protein is CSARRLAGPYNEQFF.

This sequence joins TRBV9 and TRBJ1-5, with no clear D. V was cut by 0 bases and J by 2 bases, with 6 bases left in between. The CDR3 has 14 amino acids. Looked up from germline, CDR1 is SGDLS and CDR2 is YYNGEE. CDR3 amino acids: CASSVEGGNQPQHF. As DNA, the CDR3 is TGTGCCAGCAGCGTAGAGGGTGGCAATCAGCCCCAGCATTTT.

The chain joins TRBV12-3 or TRBV12-4 to TRBJ2-1, with TRBD2 identical over 7 bases. The CDR3 totals 15 residues. Trimming removed 6 bases from V and 0 bases from J; junction bases left unmatched: 5. DNA for the CDR3: TGTGCCAGCAGCCCTCGGACTAGCTCCTACAATGAGCAGTTCTTC. The encoded protein is CASSPRTSSYNEQFF.

This clonotype was detected a few times. This chain uses TRBV25-1 with TRBJ2-5; D possibly corresponds to TRBD2 (6 bases). Looked up from germline, CDR1 is MGHDK and CDR2 is SYGVNS. The germline V and J ends were trimmed by 3 bases and 5 bases, with 13 bases remaining between them. This CDR3 comprises 14 residues. The CDR3 protein is CASSDLRDRETQYF. CDR3 sequence (DNA): TGTGCCAGCAGTGATCTGCGGGATCGGGAGACCCAGTACTTC.

The sample holds a few counts of this clonotype. The chain recombines TRBV20-1 with TRBJ2-5; no firm D call. The V end was cut by 0 bases, the J end by 4 bases, with 9 bases between. Germline V gives CDR1 DFQATT, CDR2 SNEGSKA (reference sequence). The CDR3 covers 13 residues. The chain's CDR3 is CSARDPTLETQYF. In DNA form, the CDR3 reads TGCAGTGCTAGAGATCCAACGCTAGAGACCCAGTACTTC.

This clonotype was picked up many times. The rearrangement links TRBV5-6 to TRBJ2-1, with D maybe TRBD2 (6 bases). This CDR3 spans 16 amino acids. Trimming stripped 4 bases from V and 6 bases from J, with 20 bases between. Germline CDR1 reads SGHDT; CDR2 reads YYEEEE. CDR3 sequence reads: CASSPGELGASNEQFF. CDR3 in DNA: TGTGCCAGCAGCCCGGGGGAGCTTGGGGCTTCCAATGAGCAGTTCTTC.

The genes are TRBV20-1 and TRBJ2-7, with no clear D. V lost 3 bases and J lost 2, with 20 bases in between. This CDR3 has 16 amino acids. Germline CDR1 reads DFQATT; CDR2 reads SNEGSKA (reference sequence). The CDR3 loop reads CSARARTGRQAYEQYV. CDR3 nucleotide sequence: TGCAGTGCTAGGGCCCGTACTGGTCGGCAGGCCTACGAGCAGTACGTC.

This clonotype occurred many times. The rearrangement uses TRBV12-3 or TRBV12-4 and TRBJ2-1, with 7 nucleotides matching TRBD1. The CDR3 totals 12 residues. V lost 5 bases and J lost 12; bases outside the gene matches: 7. As DNA, the CDR3 is TGTGCCAGCAGTGTCCAGGGGGTTTCGCAGTTCTTC. Protein product: CASSVQGVSQFF.

The rearrangement uses TRBV20-1 and TRBJ2-7; 10 positions match TRBD1. This CDR3 has 15 residues. Germline lookup yields CDR1 DFQATT and CDR2 SNEGSKA (reference sequence). V was clipped by 6 bases and J by 2 bases; unmatched bases: 10. CDR3 loop: CSAPVEGQGPYEQYV. The CDR3 DNA follows: TGCAGTGCCCCGGTGGAGGGACAGGGGCCCTACGAGCAGTACGTC.

This clonotype was observed a handful of times. The rearrangement links TRBV5-1 to TRBJ2-3; TRBD1 agrees at 8 bases. This CDR3 region has 16 residues. Germline V gene lookup returns CDR1 SGHRS and CDR2 YFSETQ. Germline trimming cut 0 bases from V and 4 bases from J; bases unmatched to any gene: 7. The CDR3 region has the DNA TGCGCCAGCAGCTTGGCGGGCAGGGGGCCTTCAGATACGCAGTATTTT. Residues: CASSLAGRGPSDTQYF.

A few counts support this clonotype. The CDR3 region is CASTTGNEKLFF. The CDR3 coding sequence is TGCGCCAGCACGACGGGTAATGAAAAACTGTTTTTT. The chain couples TRBV5-1 to TRBJ1-4; no clear D. Looked up from germline, CDR1 is SGHRS and CDR2 is YFSETQ. Trimming cost V 6 bases and J 4 bases, with 7 bases left between them. This CDR3 is built from 12 residues.

The rearrangement links TRBV5-1 to TRBJ2-5, with a tentative D call TRBD2 (5 bases). The CDR3 consists of 14 residues. The V end was cut by 1 base, the J end by 0 bases, with 7 bases between. Germline-derived CDR1 and CDR2 are SGHRS and YFSETQ. CDR3 protein: CASSLPGNQETQYF. The CDR3, as DNA: TGCGCCAGCAGCTTGCCGGGAAACCAAGAGACCCAGTACTTC.

The chain has TRBV5-1 and TRBJ2-1; 8 nucleotides line up with TRBD2. The trim removed 4 bases at V and 5 bases at J, leaving 8 bases unmatched. This CDR3 contains 15 residues. Germline values: CDR1 SGHRS, CDR2 YFSETQ. The CDR3 here is CASSLGTSSNNEQFF. In DNA, the CDR3 is TGCGCCAGCAGCCTCGGGACTAGTTCGAACAATGAGCAGTTCTTC.

This clonotype was observed a handful of times. The chain employs TRBV20-1 and TRBJ1-2; D is perhaps TRBD1 (5 bases). CDR1 and CDR2 (germline): DFQATT, SNEGSKA (reference sequence). The CDR3 has 12 residues. The CDR3 sequence is CRVDSFNYGYTF. The CDR3, as DNA: TGCAGAGTTGACAGCTTCAACTATGGCTACACCTTC.

CDR3 sequence (DNA): TGTGCCAGCAGCTTGGCTCAAGAGCAGTACTTC. Protein product: CASSLAQEQYF. The V and J genes are TRBV5-6 and TRBJ2-7; D gene ambiguous. The V end was cut by 0 bases, the J end by 7 bases, with 5 bases between. CDR3 size: 11 residues. Germline V gives CDR1 SGHDT, CDR2 YYEEEE.

In its sample, this clonotype was seen a few times. The DNA for the CDR3 is TGTGCCAGCAGTTACGGGACGCCGTACAATGAGCAGTTCTTC. Protein: CASSYGTPYNEQFF. The V and J genes are TRBV6-5 and TRBJ2-1; D may be TRBD1 or TRBD2 (5 bases each). Looked up from germline, CDR1 is MNHEY and CDR2 is SVGAGI. The V gene lost 2 bases and the J gene lost 4 bases, with 9 bases spanning the gap. This CDR3 region has 14 residues.

This clonotype has only a few counts. The rearrangement uses TRBV7-2 and TRBJ2-1; 15 bases fit TRBD2. The V gene end was trimmed by 6 bases and the J gene end by 7 bases; junction bases not matched to a gene: 4. The CDR3 is 15 amino acids. The germline gives CDR1 SGHTA, CDR2 FQGNSA. The CDR3 sequence: CASSFGLAGGNEQFF. The CDR3 nucleotides are TGTGCCAGCAGTTTCGGACTAGCGGGGGGGAATGAGCAGTTCTTC.

This clonotype was observed a handful of times. The chain links TRBV9 to TRBJ2-7, with D possibly being TRBD1 or TRBD2 (6 bases each). The CDR3 contains 15 residues. CDR1 and CDR2 from the germline V gene are SGDLS and YYNGEE. Trimming stripped 3 bases from V and 0 bases from J, with 13 bases between. The CDR3 sequence is CASSGKGGNSYEQYF. The CDR3 DNA follows: TGTGCCAGCAGCGGGAAGGGGGGAAACTCCTACGAGCAGTACTTC.

This clonotype was observed at least ten times. CDR3 sequence (DNA): TGCGCCAGCAGCCAAGATCTTAAAGGGTGGGAGACCCAGTACTTC. Translated, it gives CASSQDLKGWETQYF. The rearrangement joins TRBV4-1 to TRBJ2-5; D uncertain. The germline CDR1 and CDR2 sequences are MGHRA and YSYEKL. V was clipped by 0 bases and J by 5 bases, with 13 bases between them. The CDR3 totals 15 residues.

For the CDR3, the DNA is TGCGCCAGCAGCTTTGGAAGGGATCAGCCCCAGCATTTT. This encodes CASSFGRDQPQHF. The V call is TRBV5-1, the J call TRBJ1-5; D unclear. The CDR3 is 13 amino acids. V was shortened by 2 bases and J by 5 bases, with 8 bases between the two germline ends. Germline V gene sequence: CDR1 SGHRS, CDR2 YFSETQ. Based on the CDR3 plus reference TRBV5-1 and TRBJ1-5, the full variable domain is KAGVTQTPRYLIKTRGQQVTLSCSPISGHRSVSWYQQTPGQGLQFLFEYFSETQRNKGNFPGRFSGRQFSNSRSEMNVSTLELGDSALYLCASSFGRDQPQHFGDGTRLSIL.

The chain links TRBV7-9 to TRBJ2-1; D is perhaps TRBD1 or TRBD2 (5 bases each). V shed 5 bases and J shed 1 base, with 15 bases lying between them. The CDR3 totals 16 residues. CDR1 is SEHNR and CDR2 is FQNEAQ in the germline V gene (reference sequence). CDR3 sequence reads: CASSPWGNRSYNEQFF. The CDR3 nucleotides read TGTGCCAGCAGCCCTTGGGGGAATCGGTCCTACAATGAGCAGTTCTTC.